This T cell receptor beta chain originates from a study of sequential checkpoint blockade in melanoma (dated by TCRdb to between 2018 and 2021). Background on the whole study: In a 1:1 randomization, patients received either first-line nivolumab then ipilimumab (arm A) or ipilimumab then nivolumab (arm B). Maintenance nivolumab came after both trial sequences.

Overall study outcomes, separate from this receptor: Validation of the response-prediction model combining TCR metrics and mutation burden is needed in larger, independent patient cohorts.

In regard to this clone: Its recognized antigen is unknown. No base quality information exists; no much larger clone differs at one position.

The treatment or condition label, read with the paper, signifies: randomized to nivolumab then ipilimumab (arm A) or the reverse (arm B). None of the patients in the trial had previously been given DNA-damaging chemotherapy. Thawed PBMCs were sorted on a FACS Aria II flow cytometer to isolate live CD3+CD8+ cells negative for CD19 and CD56. Samples came from patients with melanoma in CheckMate 064, a randomized, open-label phase II trial of sequential checkpoint blockade. Peripheral blood mononuclear cells were obtained through leukapheresis, purified using Ficoll-Paque, and frozen in human serum containing approximately 10% DMSO. Immediately after sorting, the purity of the sorted blood CD3+CD8+ cells was confirmed to be >98%, and DNA was then extracted. TCRbeta CDR3 regions were immunosequenced from genomic DNA with the immunoSEQ Assay. Prior to high-throughput sequencing, genomic DNA was amplified by bias-controlled multiplex PCR. In the authors' own workflow: To quantify the absolute abundance of each unique TCRbeta CDR3 region, the sequences were collapsed and filtered. Clonality was defined as 1 minus Pielou's evenness and was calculated using productive rearrangements only. A previously published method was used to identify clones whose frequencies were significantly greater in on-treatment samples than in baseline samples. TCRdb took over this immuneACCESS table, retaining in-frame rearrangements with V and J assigned. Such tables are incomplete; in checked studies, under half of the missing clones stem from an unresolved V gene, and the remainder is unexplained. V and J calls and clone size follow that table, whereas D and trimming were derived from the DNA. The sample table lists 9,500 to 15,000 clones, over 60% of them with a count of one. The ten largest clones capture more than 45% of the sample.

This material consisted of CD8+ T cells sorted from blood (inferred from file names), taken from a patient given nivolumab and ipilimumab in sequence. The clonotype was recovered from a human donor with melanoma.

The DNA sequence reads TGTGCCAGTAGTATCAATGCAGGGCTCTATAGCAATCAGCCCCAGCATTTT. It encodes CASSINAGLYSNQPQHF. Rearrangement joined TRBV19 to TRBJ1-5; the D segment could be TRBD1, given 5 matching bases. Reading from cysteine to phenylalanine, the CDR3 counts 17 amino acids. Left in the record is the CDR3 DNA by itself, 51 bases read in frame from the first base. CDR1 and CDR2 are drawn from the germline V gene (reference sequence): LNHDA, SQIVND. A distance of 15 bases separates the germline ends of V and J, which lose 3 bases and 0 bases respectively.